This TCR beta chain was observed in a study of T cell repertoires in cytomegalovirus infection. Broader study findings: CMV-specific HLA-C-restricted TCR beta clonotypes dominated the ex vivo response.

On this clonotype: The antigen is undetermined.

TCRdb reanalysed the reads using MiXCR and keeps one entry per CDR3 protein. The sample lists approximately 500,000 distinct CDR3 sequences, roughly a third occurring once. Sequencing used cultured PBMCs, obtained from culture after CMV antigen stimulation. This receptor was obtained from a human donor in good health (CMV status not recorded). Some clones in this sample may be carry-over from other donors' samples.

This CDR3 is CASSQVSGTSGTYEQYF. In nucleotides, the CDR3 is TGTGCCAGCAGCCAGGTCTCCGGGACTAGCGGGACCTACGAGCAGTACTTC. The chain has TRBV4-2 and TRBJ2-7; 13 bases fit TRBD2. The V gene's germline CDR1 is LGHNA and CDR2 YNFKEQ. The junction had 7 bases not matched to a gene; V was cut back by 3 bases and J by 2 bases. This CDR3 comprises 17 residues.